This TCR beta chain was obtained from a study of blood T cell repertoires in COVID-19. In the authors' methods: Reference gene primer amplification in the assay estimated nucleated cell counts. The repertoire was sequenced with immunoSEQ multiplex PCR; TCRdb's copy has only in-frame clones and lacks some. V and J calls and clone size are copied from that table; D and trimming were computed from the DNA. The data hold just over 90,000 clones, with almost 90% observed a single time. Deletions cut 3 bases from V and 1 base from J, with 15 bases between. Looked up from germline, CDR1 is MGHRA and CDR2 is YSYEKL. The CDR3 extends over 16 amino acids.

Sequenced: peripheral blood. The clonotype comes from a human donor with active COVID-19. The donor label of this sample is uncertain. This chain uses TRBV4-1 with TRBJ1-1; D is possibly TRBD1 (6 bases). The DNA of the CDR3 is TGCGCCAGCAGCCATATGGGGGAAGGGGGGAACACTGAAGCTTTCTTT. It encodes CASSHMGEGGNTEAFF.